Listed below are T cell receptor beta chains from one sample, sequenced in a study of blood T cell repertoires in COVID-19. Produced via immunoSEQ multiplex PCR; TCRdb's table is partial and in-frame only. This repertoire shows about 120,000 clones, 80% to 90% found once; its top ten account for about 12%. The sample taken for sequencing was peripheral blood. These receptor sequences come from a human donor in a cohort sampled during active COVID-19. CDR3s include the opening cysteine and the closing phenylalanine or tryptophan. Fields, in order: V gene, clone size, D gene, J gene, CDR3 DNA, CDR3 protein. A D gene is named only where the DNA matches it firmly. Clone size is stated in some rows and not others, as once, few, many or a class when expanded.

>TRBV3-1/TRBV3-2|NA|TRBD1|TRBJ2-3
TGTGCCAGCAGCCACCTAGACAGGGGAGATACGCAGTATTTT
CASSHLDRGDTQYF
>TRBV4-3|few|TRBD1|TRBJ1-6
TGCGCCAGCAGCCAAGATCTCGGACAGGGGGCAGCGGCCCTCCACTTT
CASSQDLGQGAAALHF
>TRBV19|NA|NA|TRBJ1-4
TGTGCCAGTAGACACCGATCGGGAACGCCAACTAATGAAAAACTGTTTTTT
CASRHRSGTPTNEKLFF
>TRBV4-2|once|TRBD1|TRBJ1-3
TGTGCCAGCAGCCAAGGACAGGGGGTCTCTGGAAACACCATATATTTT
CASSQGQGVSGNTIYF
>TRBV5-1|NA|NA|TRBJ2-5
TGCGCCAGCAGCTTCCCAGGGAAAGAGACCCAGTACTTC
CASSFPGKETQYF
>TRBV6-5|NA|NA|TRBJ1-1
TGTGCCAGTAGAATGGACAGGAACACTGAAGCTTTCTTT
CASRMDRNTEAFF
>TRBV2|few|NA|TRBJ2-3
TGTGCCAGCAGTGAAGGGCAAACCTCTAGCACAGATACGCAGTATTTT
CASSEGQTSSTDTQYF
>TRBV19|NA|NA|TRBJ2-1
TGTGCCAGTACTGGACAGAACTCCTACAATGAGCAGTTCTTC
CASTGQNSYNEQFF
>TRBV5-1|NA|TRBD2|TRBJ2-3
TGCGCCAGCAGCATAGGACTAGCCGAGCAGTCAGATACGCAGTATTTT
CASSIGLAEQSDTQYF
>TRBV10-3|NA|TRBD1|TRBJ1-1
TGTGCCATCAGTCAAGCCGGGACAGCCGGCACTGAAGCTTTCTTT
CAISQAGTAGTEAFF
>TRBV19|NA|NA|TRBJ2-3
TGTGCCAGTAGTCTTCGGGATGGGTTCACAGATACGCAGTATTTT
CASSLRDGFTDTQYF
>TRBV27|NA|NA|TRBJ2-4
TGTGCCAGCAGTTCTCAGTCCAGGGGAGCCAAAAACATTCAGTACTTC
CASSSQSRGAKNIQYF
>TRBV3-1/TRBV3-2|once|TRBD1|TRBJ1-2
TGTGCCAGCAGCCAAACCGGGACAGGGTGGTCTAACTATGGCTACACCTTC
CASSQTGTGWSNYGYTF
>TRBV5-5|NA|TRBD2|TRBJ2-5
TGTGCCAGCAGCTTGGCCGGGACTAGCGGGGGGGCCCCTCAAGAGACCCAGTACTTC
CASSLAGTSGGAPQETQYF
>TRBV7-8|once|NA|TRBJ2-7
TGTGCCAGCAGCTTAGACGCCAGAACCTACGAGCAGTACTTC
CASSLDARTYEQYF
>TRBV5-6|NA|TRBD1|TRBJ2-7
TGTGCCAGCAGCCAACGGACAGGTACCTACGAGCAGTACTTC
CASSQRTGTYEQYF
>TRBV6-5|NA|TRBD1|TRBJ1-1
TGTGCCAGCAGTTACTGGACAGGGTTGAACACTGAAGCTTTCTTT
CASSYWTGLNTEAFF
>TRBV5-4|NA|TRBD2|TRBJ2-3
TGTGCCAGCAGCGAAGGACTAGCGGGGGGGGCGGAAGATACGCAGTATTTT
CASSEGLAGGAEDTQYF
>TRBV6-6|NA|NA|TRBJ1-2
TGTGCCAGCAGTTACTCGAGCCCGAGCGGCTACACCTTC
CASSYSSPSGYTF
>TRBV7-9|few|NA|TRBJ1-3
TGTGCCAGCAGGCAGGGTGCTGGAAACACCATATATTTT
CASRQGAGNTIYF
>TRBV6-5|NA|TRBD1|TRBJ2-7
TGTGCCAGCAGAGCAACAGGGGGCGAGACCTACGAGCAGTACTTC
CASRATGGETYEQYF
>TRBV6-5|few|TRBD2|TRBJ2-3
TGTGCCAGCGGGGCTAGCGGGGCCACAGATACGCAGTATTTT
CASGASGATDTQYF
>TRBV6-5|NA|NA|TRBJ2-7
TGTGCCAGCAGTTACTTCCAGGGCTCCTACGAGCAGTACTTC
CASSYFQGSYEQYF
>TRBV18|NA|TRBD1|TRBJ2-3
TGTGCCAGCTCACCACAGACAGGGGGAGACACAGATACGCAGTATTTT
CASSPQTGGDTDTQYF
>TRBV13|NA|TRBD1|TRBJ2-7
TGTGCCAGCAGCTCCACCCACCGACAGGGGACCTACGAGCAGTACTTC
CASSSTHRQGTYEQYF
>TRBV4-1|NA|NA|TRBJ2-2
TGCGCCAGCAGCCAACGGTTTGACACCGGGGAGCTGTTTTTT
CASSQRFDTGELFF
>TRBV5-1|NA|TRBD1|TRBJ2-3
TGCGCCAGCAGCTGGGGATACAGGGGGAACACAGATACGCAGTATTTT
CASSWGYRGNTDTQYF
>TRBV24-1|NA|TRBD1|TRBJ1-1
TGTGCCACCATGAACCAGGGGGCATTGAACACTGAAGCTTTCTTT
CATMNQGALNTEAFF
>TRBV18|NA|TRBD1|TRBJ1-4
TGTGCCAGCTCACCAACCCCGACAGGGAGCGGTGAAAAACTGTTTTTT
CASSPTPTGSGEKLFF
>TRBV4-3|NA|NA|TRBJ2-7
TGCGCCAGCAGCCCAGAACGGGGGAACGAGCAGTACTTC
CASSPERGNEQYF
>TRBV7-9|once|NA|TRBJ1-5
TGTGCCAGCAGCTTAGGGAGGGGCGGGGCAAGCAATCAGCCCCAGCATTTT
CASSLGRGGASNQPQHF
>TRBV6-2/TRBV6-3|NA|TRBD2|TRBJ2-4
TGTGCCAGCAGTCTTAGCGGGGGCCTAGCCAAAAACATTCAGTACTTC
CASSLSGGLAKNIQYF
>TRBV5-5|NA|TRBD1|TRBJ2-3
TGTGCCAGCAGCTTGGACAGGGGGGCAGATACGCAGTATTTT
CASSLDRGADTQYF
>TRBV5-1|NA|NA|TRBJ1-4
TGCGCCAGCAGCTCCGGGACACTTGCAACTAATGAAAAACTGTTTTTT
CASSSGTLATNEKLFF
>TRBV28|NA|NA|TRBJ2-2
TGTGCCAGCAGTTTAAGAAGGAGGTTTGACACCGGGGAGCTGTTTTTT
CASSLRRRFDTGELFF
>TRBV3-1/TRBV3-2|NA|NA|TRBJ2-5
TGTGCCAGCAGCCACAGAGGGGGAGAGACCCAGTACTTC
CASSHRGGETQYF
>TRBV2|NA|TRBD1|TRBJ1-5
TGTGCCAGCAGTGAAAACAGGGGAGTAAATCAGCCCCAGCATTTT
CASSENRGVNQPQHF
>TRBV4-1|NA|NA|TRBJ2-3
TGCGCCAGCAGCCAAGATGGGGGGGCAGGAGGGGCAGATACGCAGTATTTT
CASSQDGGAGGADTQYF
>TRBV18|NA|NA|TRBJ1-2
TGTGCCAGCTCAGCCGATGGCCTTAACTATGGCTACACCTTC
CASSADGLNYGYTF
>TRBV3-1/TRBV3-2|NA|TRBD2|TRBJ2-3
TGTGCCAGCAGGCGGACTAGCGGGGGAGGGGATACGCAGTATTTT
CASRRTSGGGDTQYF
>TRBV10-1|NA|TRBD2|TRBJ2-1
TGCGCCAGCAGCGACCTAGCGGGGGGGCGCAATGAGCAGTTCTTC
CASSDLAGGRNEQFF
>TRBV5-6|NA|NA|TRBJ1-2
TGTGCCAGCAGCCTCTCCGGGGGGAGATATGGCTACACCTTC
CASSLSGGRYGYTF
>TRBV2|NA|TRBD1|TRBJ1-5
TGTGCCAGCAGGGGACAGGGCCAGCAGCCCCAGCATTTT
CASRGQGQQPQHF
>TRBV7-6|NA|TRBD1|TRBJ1-2
TGTGCCAGCCACCCAGGGGGCGCGGCCGGCTACACCTTC
CASHPGGAAGYTF
>TRBV13|NA|NA|TRBJ1-5
TGTGCCAGCAGCCAGGACAGAGATCAGCCCCAGCATTTT
CASSQDRDQPQHF
>TRBV5-4|NA|NA|TRBJ2-3
TGTGCCAGCAGCTTGGACCTAGCAACAGATACGCAGTATTTT
CASSLDLATDTQYF
>TRBV10-3|NA|NA|TRBJ1-5
TGTGCCATCAGTGGGGGGGATCAGCCCCAGCATTTT
CAISGGDQPQHF
>TRBV4-3|NA|NA|TRBJ2-6
TGCGCCAGCAGCCCTGACAGCTCTGGGGCCAACGTCCTGACTTTC
CASSPDSSGANVLTF
>TRBV7-2|NA|NA|TRBJ2-2
TGTGCCAGCAGTCACGCGGGGAGGGGGGGCACCGGGGAGCTGTTTTTT
CASSHAGRGGTGELFF
>TRBV3-1/TRBV3-2|NA|NA|TRBJ1-3
TGTGCCAGCAGCCCTCGGGGAAACACCATATATTTT
CASSPRGNTIYF
>TRBV19|NA|TRBD1|TRBJ1-5
TGTGCCAGTAGTATATCGGGACAGAGCAATCAGCCCCAGCATTTT
CASSISGQSNQPQHF
>TRBV5-4|NA|TRBD2|TRBJ2-5
TGTGCCAGCAGCAACGGACTAGCGGGGGTCAAAAGGGAGACCCAGTACTTC
CASSNGLAGVKRETQYF
>TRBV5-4|NA|TRBD1|TRBJ1-1
TGTGCCAGCAGCCTGACAGGGGGAACTGAAGCTTTCTTT
CASSLTGGTEAFF
>TRBV20-1|once|NA|TRBJ1-1
TGCAGTGCTAGAGATGTCCAGGGCGCTTTCTTT
CSARDVQGAFF
>TRBV7-9|NA|NA|TRBJ1-1
TGTGCCAGCAGCGCGGTACAGGGAAGCACTGAAGCTTTCTTT
CASSAVQGSTEAFF